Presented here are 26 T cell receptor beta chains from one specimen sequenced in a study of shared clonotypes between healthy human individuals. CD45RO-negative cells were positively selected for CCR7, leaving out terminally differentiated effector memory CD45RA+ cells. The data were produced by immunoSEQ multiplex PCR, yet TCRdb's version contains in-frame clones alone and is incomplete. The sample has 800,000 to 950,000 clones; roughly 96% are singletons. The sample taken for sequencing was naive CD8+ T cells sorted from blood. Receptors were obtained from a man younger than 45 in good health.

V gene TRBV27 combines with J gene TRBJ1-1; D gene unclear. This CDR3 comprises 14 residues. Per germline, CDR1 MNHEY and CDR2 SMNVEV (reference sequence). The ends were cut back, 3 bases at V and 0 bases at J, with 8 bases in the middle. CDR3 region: CASSLTRLNTEAFF. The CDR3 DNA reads TGTGCCAGCAGTTTGACCAGACTGAACACTGAAGCTTTCTTT.

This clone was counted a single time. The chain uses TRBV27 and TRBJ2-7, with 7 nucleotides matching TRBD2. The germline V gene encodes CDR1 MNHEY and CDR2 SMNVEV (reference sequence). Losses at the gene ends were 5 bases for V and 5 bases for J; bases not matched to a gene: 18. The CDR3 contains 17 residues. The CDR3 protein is CASSLLSGGGRMNEQYF. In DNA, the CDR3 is TGTGCCAGCAGTCTCCTTTCCGGCGGCGGGAGAATGAACGAGCAGTACTTC.

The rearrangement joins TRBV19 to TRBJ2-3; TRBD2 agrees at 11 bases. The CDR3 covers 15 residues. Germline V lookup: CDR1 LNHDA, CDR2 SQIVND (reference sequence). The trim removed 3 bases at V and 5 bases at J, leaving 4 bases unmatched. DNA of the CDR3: TGTGCCAGTAGTATGTGGCTAGCGGGAGGAGATACGCAGTATTTT. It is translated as CASSMWLAGGDTQYF.

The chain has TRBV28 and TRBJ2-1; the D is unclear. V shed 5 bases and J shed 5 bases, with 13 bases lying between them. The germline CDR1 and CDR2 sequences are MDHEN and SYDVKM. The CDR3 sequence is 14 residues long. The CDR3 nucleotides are TGTGCCAGCAGTCCGCGCGCGTCCCACAATGAGCAGTTCTTC. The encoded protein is CASSPRASHNEQFF.

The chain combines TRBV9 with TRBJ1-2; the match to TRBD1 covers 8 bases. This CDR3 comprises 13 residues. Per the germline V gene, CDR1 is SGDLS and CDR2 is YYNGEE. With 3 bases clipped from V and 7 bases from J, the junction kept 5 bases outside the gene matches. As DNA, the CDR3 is TGTGCCAGCAGCGCCACCGGGACAGGTGGCTACACCTTC. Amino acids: CASSATGTGGYTF.

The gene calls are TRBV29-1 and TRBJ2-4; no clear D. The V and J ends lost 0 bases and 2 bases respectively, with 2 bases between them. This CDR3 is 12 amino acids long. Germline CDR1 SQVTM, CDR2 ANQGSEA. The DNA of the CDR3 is TGCAGCGTTGAAGAGTCCAAAAACATTCAGTACTTC. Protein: CSVEESKNIQYF.

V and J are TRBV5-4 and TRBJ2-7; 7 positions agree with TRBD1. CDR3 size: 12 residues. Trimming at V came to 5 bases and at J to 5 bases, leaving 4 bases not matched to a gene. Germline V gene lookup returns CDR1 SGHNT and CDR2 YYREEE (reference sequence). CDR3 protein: CASRDRAHEQYF. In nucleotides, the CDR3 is TGTGCCAGCAGAGACAGGGCCCACGAGCAGTACTTC.

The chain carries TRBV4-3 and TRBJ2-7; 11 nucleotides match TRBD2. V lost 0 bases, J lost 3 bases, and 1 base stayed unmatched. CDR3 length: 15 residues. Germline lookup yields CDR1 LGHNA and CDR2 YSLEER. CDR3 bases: TGCGCCAGCAGCCAAGAAACTAGCGGGAGCTACGAGCAGTACTTC. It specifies CASSQETSGSYEQYF.

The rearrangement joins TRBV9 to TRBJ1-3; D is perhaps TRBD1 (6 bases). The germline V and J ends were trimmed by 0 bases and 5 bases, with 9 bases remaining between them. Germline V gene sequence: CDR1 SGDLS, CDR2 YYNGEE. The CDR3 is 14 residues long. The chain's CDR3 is CASSVDGGRNTIYF. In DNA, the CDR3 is TGTGCCAGCAGCGTAGACGGGGGGCGAAACACCATATATTTT. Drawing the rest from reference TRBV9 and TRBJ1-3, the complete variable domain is DSGVTQTPKHLITATGQRVTLRCSPRSGDLSVYWYQQSLDQGLQFLIQYYNGEERAKGNILERFSAQQFPDLHSELNLSSLELGDSALYFCASSVDGGRNTIYFGEGSWLTVV.

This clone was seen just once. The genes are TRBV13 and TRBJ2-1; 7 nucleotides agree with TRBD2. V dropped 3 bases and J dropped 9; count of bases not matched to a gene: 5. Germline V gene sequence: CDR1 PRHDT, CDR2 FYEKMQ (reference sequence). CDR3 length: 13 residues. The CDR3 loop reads CASSFAGVVEQFF. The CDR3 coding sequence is TGTGCCAGCAGCTTTGCGGGAGTGGTTGAGCAGTTCTTC.

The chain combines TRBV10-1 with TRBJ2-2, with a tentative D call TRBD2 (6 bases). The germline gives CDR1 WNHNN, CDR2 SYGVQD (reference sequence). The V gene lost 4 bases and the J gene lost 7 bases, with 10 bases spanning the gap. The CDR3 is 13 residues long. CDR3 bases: TGCGCCAGCAGTGGGAATAGCGGCGGGGAGCTGTTTTTT. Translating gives CASSGNSGGELFF.

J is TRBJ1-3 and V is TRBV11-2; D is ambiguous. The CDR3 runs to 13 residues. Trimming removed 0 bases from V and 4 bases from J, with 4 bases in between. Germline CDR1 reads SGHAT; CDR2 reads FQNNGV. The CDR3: CASSLDLGNTIYF. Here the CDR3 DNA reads TGTGCCAGCAGCTTAGATCTGGGAAACACCATATATTTT. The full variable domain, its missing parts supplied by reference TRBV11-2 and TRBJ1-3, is EAGVAQSPRYKIIEKRQSVAFWCNPISGHATLYWYQQILGQGPKLLIQFQNNGVVDDSQLPKDRFSAERLKGVDSTLKIQPAKLEDSAVYLCASSLDLGNTIYFGEGSWLTVV.

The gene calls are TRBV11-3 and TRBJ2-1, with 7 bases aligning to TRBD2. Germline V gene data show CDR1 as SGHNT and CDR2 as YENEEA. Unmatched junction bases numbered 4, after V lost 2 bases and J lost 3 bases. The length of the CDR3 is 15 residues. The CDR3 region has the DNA TGTGCCAGCAGCTTATCGGCTAGCGGCTACAATGAGCAGTTCTTC. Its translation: CASSLSASGYNEQFF.

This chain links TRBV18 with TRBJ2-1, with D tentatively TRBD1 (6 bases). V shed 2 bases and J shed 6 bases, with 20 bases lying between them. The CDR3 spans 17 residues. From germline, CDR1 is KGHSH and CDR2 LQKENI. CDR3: CASSPTWAGDIVNEQFF. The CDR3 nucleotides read TGTGCCAGCTCACCAACGTGGGCCGGGGACATTGTCAATGAGCAGTTCTTC.

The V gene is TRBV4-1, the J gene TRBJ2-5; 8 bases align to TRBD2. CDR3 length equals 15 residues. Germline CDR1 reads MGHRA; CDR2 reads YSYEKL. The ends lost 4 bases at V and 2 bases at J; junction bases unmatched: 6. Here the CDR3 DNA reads TGCGCCAGCAGCCCGCTACTAGCGGAGCAAGAGACCCAGTACTTC. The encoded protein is CASSPLLAEQETQYF.

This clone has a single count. In nucleotides, the CDR3 is TGTGCCAGCAGATGGACAGGGGCAGAGACCCAGTACTTC. This codes for CASRWTGAETQYF. This chain joins TRBV5-6 and TRBJ2-5; TRBD1 agrees at 9 bases. The germline gives CDR1 SGHDT, CDR2 YYEEEE. The CDR3 spans 13 residues. V shed 5 bases and J 4 bases; nucleotides not matched to a gene: 3.

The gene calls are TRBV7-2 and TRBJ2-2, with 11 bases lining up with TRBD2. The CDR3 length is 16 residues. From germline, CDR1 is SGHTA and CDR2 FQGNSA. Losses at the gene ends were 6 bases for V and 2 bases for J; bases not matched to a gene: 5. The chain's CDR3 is CASRTGLAANTGELFF. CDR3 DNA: TGTGCCAGCAGAACGGGACTAGCGGCAAACACCGGGGAGCTGTTTTTT. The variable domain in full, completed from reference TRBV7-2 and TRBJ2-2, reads GAGVSQSPSNKVTEKGKDVELRCDPISGHTALYWYRQSLGQGLEFLIYFQGNSAPDKSGLPSDRFSAERTGGSVSTLTIQRTQQEDSAVYLCASRTGLAANTGELFFGEGSRLTVL.

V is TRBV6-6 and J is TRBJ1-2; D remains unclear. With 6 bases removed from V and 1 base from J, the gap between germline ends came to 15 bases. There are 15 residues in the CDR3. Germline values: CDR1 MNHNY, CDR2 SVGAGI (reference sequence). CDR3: CASSHQVGDNYGYTF. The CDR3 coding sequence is TGTGCCAGCAGCCATCAAGTTGGGGATAACTATGGCTACACCTTC.

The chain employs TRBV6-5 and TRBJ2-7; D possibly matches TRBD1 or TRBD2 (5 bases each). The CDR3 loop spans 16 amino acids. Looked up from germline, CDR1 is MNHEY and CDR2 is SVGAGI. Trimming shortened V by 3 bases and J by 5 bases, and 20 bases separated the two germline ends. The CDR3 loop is CASSYLALVQEDEQYF. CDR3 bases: TGTGCCAGCAGTTATTTGGCTCTGGTACAGGAGGACGAGCAGTACTTC.

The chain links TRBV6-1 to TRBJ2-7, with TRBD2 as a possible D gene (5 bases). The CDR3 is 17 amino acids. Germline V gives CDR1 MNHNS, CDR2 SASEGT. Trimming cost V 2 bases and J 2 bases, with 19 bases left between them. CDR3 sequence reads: CASSEFHLGNIAYEQYF. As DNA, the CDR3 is TGTGCCAGCAGTGAATTTCACCTCGGGAATATCGCCTACGAGCAGTACTTC.

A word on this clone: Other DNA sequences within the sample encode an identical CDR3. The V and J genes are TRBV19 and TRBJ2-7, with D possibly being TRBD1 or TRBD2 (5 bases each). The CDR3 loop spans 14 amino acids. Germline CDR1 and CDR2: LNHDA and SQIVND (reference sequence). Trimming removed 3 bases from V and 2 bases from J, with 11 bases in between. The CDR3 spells CASSMGQGAYEQYF. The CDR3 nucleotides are TGTGCCAGTAGTATGGGTCAGGGAGCCTACGAGCAGTACTTC.

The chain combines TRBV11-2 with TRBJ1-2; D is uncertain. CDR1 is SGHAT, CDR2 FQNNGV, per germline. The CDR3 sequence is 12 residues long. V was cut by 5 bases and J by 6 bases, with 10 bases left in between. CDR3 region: CASSRTGDGYTF. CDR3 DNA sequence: TGTGCCAGCAGCCGCACTGGCGATGGCTACACCTTC.

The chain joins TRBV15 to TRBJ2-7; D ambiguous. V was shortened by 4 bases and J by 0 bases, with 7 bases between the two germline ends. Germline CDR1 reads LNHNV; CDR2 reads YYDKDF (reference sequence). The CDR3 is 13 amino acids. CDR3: CATSTGPSYEQYF. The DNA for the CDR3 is TGTGCCACCAGCACCGGACCCTCCTACGAGCAGTACTTC.

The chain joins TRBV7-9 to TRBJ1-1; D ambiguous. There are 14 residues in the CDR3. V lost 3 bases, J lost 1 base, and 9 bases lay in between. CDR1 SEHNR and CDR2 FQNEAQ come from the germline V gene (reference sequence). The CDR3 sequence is CASSLVGTNTEAFF. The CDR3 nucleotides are TGTGCCAGCAGCTTGGTCGGCACGAACACTGAAGCTTTCTTT.

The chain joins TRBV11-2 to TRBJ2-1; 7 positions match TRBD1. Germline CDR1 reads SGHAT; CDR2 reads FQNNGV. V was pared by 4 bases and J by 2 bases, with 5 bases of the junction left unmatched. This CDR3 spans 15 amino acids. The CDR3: CASSYDRVPYNEQFF. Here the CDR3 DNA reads TGTGCCAGCAGCTACGACAGGGTCCCCTACAATGAGCAGTTCTTC.

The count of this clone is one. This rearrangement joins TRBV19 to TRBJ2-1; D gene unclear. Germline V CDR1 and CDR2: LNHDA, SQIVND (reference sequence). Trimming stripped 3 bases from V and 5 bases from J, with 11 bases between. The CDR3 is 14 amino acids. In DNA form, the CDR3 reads TGTGCCAGTAGTATCTCCGCCTACGACAATGAGCAGTTCTTC. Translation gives CASSISAYDNEQFF.